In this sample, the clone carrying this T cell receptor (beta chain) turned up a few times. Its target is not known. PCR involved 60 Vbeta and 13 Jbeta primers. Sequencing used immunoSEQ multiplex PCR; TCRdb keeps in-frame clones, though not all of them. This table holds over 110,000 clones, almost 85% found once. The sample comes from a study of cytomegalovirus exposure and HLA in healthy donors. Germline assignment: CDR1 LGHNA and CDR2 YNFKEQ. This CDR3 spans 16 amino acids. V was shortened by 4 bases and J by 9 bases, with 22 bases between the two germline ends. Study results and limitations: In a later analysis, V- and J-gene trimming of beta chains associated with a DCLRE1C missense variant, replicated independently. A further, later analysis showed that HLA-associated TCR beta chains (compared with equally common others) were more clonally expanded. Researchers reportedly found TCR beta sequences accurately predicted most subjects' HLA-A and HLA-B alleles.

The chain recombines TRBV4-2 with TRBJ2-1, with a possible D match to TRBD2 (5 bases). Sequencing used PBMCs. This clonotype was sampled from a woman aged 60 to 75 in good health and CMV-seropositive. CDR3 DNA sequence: TGTGCCAGCAGCCCCATAAAGGGCCTGAAAGGAGGTGAGCAGTTCTTC. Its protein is CASSPIKGLKGGEQFF.